One and the same sample provided the 21 T cell receptor beta chains below, sequenced in a study of blood T cell repertoires in COVID-19. The assay was immunoSEQ multiplex PCR, and TCRdb's table has in-frame clones only and misses some. The sample includes about 340,000 clones, around 83% seen only once; the top ten take around 3%. The sample was peripheral blood. These receptors came from a man aged 30-40 years with active or convalescent COVID-19.

The rearrangement links TRBV7-2 to TRBJ2-2, with no clear D. The CDR3 extends over 15 amino acids. CDR1 is SGHTA, CDR2 FQGNSA, per germline. Deletions cut 3 bases from V and 0 bases from J, with 8 bases between. CDR3 in amino acids: CASSFRNANTGELFF. The DNA for the CDR3 is TGTGCCAGCAGCTTCAGGAACGCGAACACCGGGGAGCTGTTTTTT.

V is TRBV6-5 and J is TRBJ1-1, with TRBD1 matching over 10 bases. In germline, CDR1 is MNHEY, CDR2 SVGAGI. Losses at the gene ends were 4 bases for V and 13 bases for J; bases not matched to a gene: 15. This CDR3 comprises 15 residues. The CDR3 reads CASSSTSPGTGEGFF. The DNA of the CDR3 is TGTGCCAGCAGTTCCACTAGCCCCGGGACAGGGGAGGGTTTCTTT.

The chain is built from TRBV19 and TRBJ1-2; D may be TRBD1 (6 bases). This CDR3 comprises 16 residues. The V and J ends lost 7 bases and 7 bases respectively, with 25 bases between them. Germline V CDR1 and CDR2: LNHDA, SQIVND (reference sequence). CDR3 coding DNA: TGTGCCAGTATCCCTATCGGACGGGGGGCTCCGGGTGGCTACACCTTC. Translating it yields CASIPIGRGAPGGYTF.

This clone has only one observation. The chain is built from TRBV24-1 and TRBJ2-5, with TRBD2 matching 16 bases. V trimming: 3 bases; J trimming: 6 bases; junction bases outside the gene matches: 9. The CDR3 totals 18 residues. Germline CDR1 reads KGHDR; CDR2 reads SFDVKD. The CDR3 sequence: CATSDSGTSGRVSQTQYF. The DNA for the CDR3 is TGTGCCACCAGTGATAGCGGGACTAGCGGGAGGGTGAGTCAGACCCAGTACTTC.

V and J are TRBV29-1 and TRBJ2-4; 9 bases map to TRBD2. Looked up from germline, CDR1 is SQVTM and CDR2 is ANQGSEA. V lost 4 bases, J lost 2 bases, and 9 bases stayed unmatched. CDR3 length: 16 amino acids. In DNA, the CDR3 is TGCAGCGTTGGGTCTTCAGCGGGAGGAACCAAAAACATTCAGTACTTC. This gives the protein CSVGSSAGGTKNIQYF. The whole variable domain, remainder taken from reference TRBV29-1 and TRBJ2-4, is SAVISQKPSRDICQRGTSLTIQCQVDSQVTMMFWYRQQPGQSLTLIATANQGSEATYESGFVIDKFPISRPNLTFSTLTVSNMSPEDSSIYLCSVGSSAGGTKNIQYFGAGTRLSVL.

The V gene is TRBV2, the J gene TRBJ2-7, with 7 bases fitting TRBD1. Trimming at V came to 8 bases and at J to 2 bases, leaving 3 bases not matched to a gene. CDR3 length equals 12 residues. Germline CDR1 SNHLY, CDR2 FYNNEI. The CDR3 sequence is CASGGQTYEQYF. The CDR3 region has the DNA TGTGCCAGCGGGGGACAGACCTACGAGCAGTACTTC.

Concerning this clone itself: Mismatch with germline at one junction end may stem from a read error. The chain has TRBV10-3 and TRBJ2-5; TRBD2 might be the D (6 bases). The V gene's germline CDR1 is ENHRY and CDR2 SYGVKD. This CDR3 region has 12 residues. The chain's CDR3 is CAITGTPNTLHF. In DNA form, the CDR3 reads TGTGCCATCACCGGGACTCCTAACACGCTGCACTTC.

The chain has TRBV7-2 and TRBJ2-3; 12 bases are shared with TRBD2. Per germline, CDR1 SGHTA and CDR2 FQGNSA. V was clipped by 5 bases and J by 6 bases; unmatched bases: 6. The CDR3 totals 15 residues. CDR3 amino acids: CASSPLAGGVDTQYF. DNA for the CDR3: TGTGCCAGCAGCCCACTAGCGGGGGGCGTGGATACGCAGTATTTT.

The J gene is TRBJ2-7, the V gene TRBV12-3 or TRBV12-4, with a weak D call TRBD1 (5 bases). V lost 7 bases and J 4 bases, leaving 14 bases between the germline ends. The CDR3 totals 13 residues. This CDR3 reads CASIPTQGYEQYF. DNA for the CDR3: TGTGCCAGCATTCCCACCCAGGGTTACGAGCAGTACTTC.

DNA of the CDR3: TGTGCCAGCAGGAACTCGATCCTCTCCTACGAGCAGTACTTC. Protein product: CASRNSILSYEQYF. V usage is TRBV27 and J usage is TRBJ2-7, with D unclear. The CDR3 spans 14 residues. The germline V gene has CDR1 MNHEY and CDR2 SMNVEV (reference sequence). Trimming cost V 6 bases and J 0 bases, with 12 bases left between them.

This chain links TRBV5-1 with TRBJ2-1; 9 nucleotides align to TRBD2. V was pared by 0 bases and J by 4 bases, with 5 bases of the junction left unmatched. Germline V CDR1 and CDR2: SGHRS, YFSETQ. The CDR3 contains 16 residues. CDR3 sequence reads: CASSLATSGGYNEQFF. As DNA, the CDR3 is TGCGCCAGCAGCTTGGCTACGAGCGGGGGGTACAATGAGCAGTTCTTC.

This clone was recorded once. V and J are TRBV12-3 or TRBV12-4 and TRBJ2-7, with D perhaps TRBD1 (7 bases). CDR3 length equals 13 residues. The CDR3 is CASGGGGAYEQYF. The CDR3, as DNA: TGTGCTAGCGGAGGGGGCGGTGCCTACGAGCAGTACTTC.

The V gene is TRBV11-3, the J gene TRBJ2-1; possibly TRBD2 for D (5 bases). CDR1 and CDR2 from the germline V gene are SGHNT and YENEEA. The CDR3 covers 13 residues. Trimming shortened V by 2 bases and J by 9 bases, and 11 bases separated the two germline ends. The CDR3 nucleotides are TGTGCCAGCAGCTTATTTACGGAGGCTGAGCAGTTCTTC. Translated: CASSLFTEAEQFF. Full variable domain (outside the CDR3, taken from reference TRBV11-3 and TRBJ2-1): EAGVVQSPRYKIIEKKQPVAFWCNPISGHNTLYWYLQNLGQGPELLIRYENEEAVDDSQLPKDRFSAERLKGVDSTLKIQPAELGDSAVYLCASSLFTEAEQFFGPGTRLTVL.

This rearrangement joins TRBV21-1 to TRBJ2-7; no check of the table's D call, TRBD1, against the DNA was made. TRBV21-1 corresponds to a pseudogene. The CDR3 is 14 amino acids. As DNA, the CDR3 is TGTGCCAGCAGCAAAGGGGCCTTGACCGACGAGCAGTACTTC. Its translation: CASSKGALTDEQYF.

The chain carries TRBV4-1 and TRBJ1-5; D is unresolved. V was clipped by 5 bases and J by 9 bases, with 20 bases between them. The CDR3 length is 15 residues. Germline CDR1 and CDR2: MGHRA and YSYEKL. This CDR3 reads CASSYTDGGNGPQHF. In DNA form, the CDR3 reads TGCGCCAGCAGCTATACAGACGGAGGCAATGGGCCCCAGCATTTT.

In DNA, the CDR3 is TGTGCCAGCAGTTGGGGGACAGACCACAATCAGCCCCAGCATTTT. It translates to CASSWGTDHNQPQHF. The rearrangement links TRBV27 to TRBJ1-5, with 7 bases that match TRBD1. V gave up 4 bases and J gave up 3 bases; unmatched junction bases: 6. Germline V gives CDR1 MNHEY, CDR2 SMNVEV (reference sequence). CDR3 length equals 15 residues.

The chain carries TRBV29-1 and TRBJ1-2; TRBD1 is a possible D gene (5 bases). The CDR3 loop spans 12 amino acids. Germline V lookup: CDR1 SQVTM, CDR2 ANQGSEA. The ends were cut back, 1 base at V and 7 bases at J, with 10 bases in the middle. The CDR3 protein is CSVEGSGSGYTF. The CDR3 nucleotides read TGCAGCGTTGAAGGGTCAGGGTCTGGCTACACCTTC.

This clone was counted only a few times. The gene calls are TRBV11-3 and TRBJ2-7; 7 positions agree with TRBD1. Germline trimming cut 8 bases from V and 2 bases from J; bases unmatched to any gene: 6. The CDR3 is 13 residues long. CDR1 and CDR2 from the germline V gene are SGHNT and YENEEA. The CDR3 nucleotides read TGTGCCAGCGGAAGACAGGGACCCTACGAGCAGTACTTC. Encoded protein: CASGRQGPYEQYF.

This rearrangement joins TRBV7-3 to TRBJ1-1; no firm D call. The CDR3 has 14 residues. Trimming left V 5 bases short and J 3 bases short, with 13 bases between. Germline lookup yields CDR1 SGHTA and CDR2 FQGTGA. The CDR3 DNA reads TGTGCCAGCAGCCTGGGCGGGAGGGACACTGAAGCTTTCTTT. This codes for CASSLGGRDTEAFF.

The chain joins TRBV3-1 (or the pseudogene TRBV3-2) to TRBJ1-1, with 8 bases identical to TRBD1. J lost 4 bases, V lost 4 bases, and 5 bases had no gene match. This CDR3 is 14 amino acids long. The germline V gene encodes CDR1 LGHDT and CDR2 YNNKEL (reference sequence). The CDR3 is CASSRSDRGTEAFF. The CDR3 DNA is TGTGCCAGCAGCCGATCCGACAGGGGCACTGAAGCTTTCTTT.

V gene TRBV4-3 combines with J gene TRBJ1-3; tentatively, D is TRBD1 (6 bases). Trimming shortened V by 1 base and J by 2 bases, and 9 bases separated the two germline ends. Looked up from germline, CDR1 is LGHNA and CDR2 is YSLEER. This CDR3 is built from 15 residues. This CDR3 is CASSQVWTAGNTIYF. CDR3 in DNA: TGCGCCAGCAGCCAAGTCTGGACAGCTGGAAACACCATATATTTT.